Below, 2 T cell receptor beta chains from the same sample are listed, as sequenced in a study of cytomegalovirus exposure and HLA in healthy donors. Use of 60 Vbeta and 13 Jbeta primers characterized the PCR. The repertoire was sequenced with immunoSEQ multiplex PCR; TCRdb's copy has only in-frame clones and lacks some. This sample yields about 180,000 clones, of which around three quarters are seen a single time; 1.5% to 2% belongs to the top ten. Sequencing input: PBMCs. The receptors stem from a woman in her twenties or thirties in good health and CMV-seronegative.

The chain joins TRBV4-1 to TRBJ2-2; 9 bases are a match to TRBD2. CDR1 and CDR2 from the germline V gene are MGHRA and YSYEKL. V trimming: 2 bases; J trimming: 1 base; junction bases outside the gene matches: 2. The CDR3 extends over 16 amino acids. The DNA of the CDR3 is TGCGCCAGCAGCCAACGTAGCGGGGGGAACACCGGGGAGCTGTTTTTT. This encodes CASSQRSGGNTGELFF.

This chain joins TRBV9 and TRBJ2-1; possibly TRBD2 for D (7 bases). CDR1 SGDLS and CDR2 YYNGEE come from the germline V gene. The CDR3 has 16 residues. V was pared by 0 bases and J by 10 bases, with 20 bases between. The CDR3 protein is CASSVDGGGMGREQFF. CDR3 sequence (DNA): TGTGCCAGCAGCGTAGATGGGGGGGGCATGGGGCGAGAGCAGTTCTTC.